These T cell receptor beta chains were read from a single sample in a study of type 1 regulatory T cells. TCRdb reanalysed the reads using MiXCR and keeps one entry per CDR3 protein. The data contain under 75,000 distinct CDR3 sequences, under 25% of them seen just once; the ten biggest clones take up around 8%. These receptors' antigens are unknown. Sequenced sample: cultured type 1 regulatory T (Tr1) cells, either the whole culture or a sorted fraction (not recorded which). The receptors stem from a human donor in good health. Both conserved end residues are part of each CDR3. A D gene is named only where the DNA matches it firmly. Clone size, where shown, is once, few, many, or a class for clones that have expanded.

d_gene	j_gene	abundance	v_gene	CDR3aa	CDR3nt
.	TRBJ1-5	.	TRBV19	CASSWQGGNQPQHF	TGTGCCAGTAGTTGGCAAGGGGGCAATCAGCCCCAGCATTTT
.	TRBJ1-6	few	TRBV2	CASSVSRNSPLHF	TGTGCCAGCAGTGTCAGTAGGAATTCACCCCTCCACTTT
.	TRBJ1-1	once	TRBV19	CTSSIGLNTEAFF	TGTACCAGTAGTATCGGGTTGAACACTGAAGCTTTCTTT
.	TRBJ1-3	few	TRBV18	CASSPFRSSGNTIYF	TGTGCCAGCTCACCGTTCAGGAGCTCTGGAAACACCATATATTTT
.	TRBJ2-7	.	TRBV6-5	CASRRDNYEQYF	TGTGCCAGCAGACGGGACAACTACGAGCAGTACTTC
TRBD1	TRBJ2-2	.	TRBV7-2	CASSLVGTGGTGELFF	TGTGCCAGCAGCTTAGTAGGGACAGGGGGGACCGGGGAGCTGTTTTTT
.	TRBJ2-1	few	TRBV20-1	CSALGAASYNEQFF	TGCAGTGCCTTGGGGGCAGCGAGCTACAATGAGCAGTTCTTC
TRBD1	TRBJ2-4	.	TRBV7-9	CASSNTGGLAKNIQYF	TGTGCCAGCAGCAATACAGGGGGCTTAGCCAAAAACATTCAGTACTTC
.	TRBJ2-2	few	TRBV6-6	CASSLLDQNTGELFF	TGTGCCAGCAGTTTGCTGGACCAGAACACCGGGGAGCTGTTTTTT
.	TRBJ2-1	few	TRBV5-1	CASSTQGHDEQFF	TGCGCCAGCAGCACCCAGGGGCACGATGAGCAGTTCTTC
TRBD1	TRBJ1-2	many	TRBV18	CASSLNQRQGHYGYTF	TGTGCCAGCTCACTAAACCAAAGACAGGGACACTATGGCTACACCTTC
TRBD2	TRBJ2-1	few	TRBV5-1	CASSWGAGGNYNEQFF	TGCGCCAGCAGCTGGGGAGCGGGAGGAAACTACAATGAGCAGTTCTTC
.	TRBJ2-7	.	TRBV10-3	CAIRGDTLRSYEQYF	TGTGCCATCAGGGGGGACACCCTTCGATCCTACGAGCAGTACTTC
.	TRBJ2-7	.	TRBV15	CATSRDPGQYEQYF	TGTGCCACCAGCAGAGACCCAGGGCAGTACGAGCAGTACTTC
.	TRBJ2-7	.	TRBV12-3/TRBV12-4	CAGSLGNQGSYEQYF	TGTGCCGGCAGTTTAGGTAATCAGGGCTCCTACGAGCAGTACTTC
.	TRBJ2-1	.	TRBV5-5	CASSLFNSIAFF	TGTGCCAGCAGCTTGTTCAACTCCATCGCGTTCTTC
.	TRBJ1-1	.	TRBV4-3	CASSQQQMVGTEAFF	TGCGCCAGCAGCCAACAACAGATGGTGGGCACTGAAGCTTTCTTT
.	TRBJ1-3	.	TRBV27	CASSPNWTGNTIYF	TGTGCCAGCAGTCCCAACTGGACTGGAAACACCATATATTTT
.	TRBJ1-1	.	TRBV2	CASSDRRTEAFF	TGTGCCAGCAGTGACAGGAGGACTGAAGCTTTCTTT
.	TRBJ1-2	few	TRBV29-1	CSVLDRIYGYTF	TGCAGCGTTTTAGACAGGATCTATGGCTACACCTTC
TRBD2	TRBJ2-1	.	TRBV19	CASSIGGLAGGGEQFF	TGTGCCAGTAGTATAGGGGGACTAGCGGGAGGCGGCGAGCAGTTCTTC
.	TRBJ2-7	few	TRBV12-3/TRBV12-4	CASSLAADNYEQYF	TGTGCCAGCAGTTTAGCGGCGGATAATTACGAGCAGTACTTC
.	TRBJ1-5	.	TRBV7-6	CASSPHPGDPNQPQHF	TGTGCCAGCAGCCCCCACCCGGGGGACCCTAATCAGCCCCAGCATTTT
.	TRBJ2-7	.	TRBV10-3	CAISESGVFEQYF	TGTGCCATCAGTGAGTCGGGAGTATTCGAGCAGTACTTC
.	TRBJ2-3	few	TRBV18	CASPSPSEGADTQYF	TGTGCCAGCCCATCTCCGAGCGAAGGGGCAGATACGCAGTATTTT
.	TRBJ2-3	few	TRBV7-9	CASNTGLTYTDTQYF	TGTGCCAGCAATACGGGACTGACGTACACAGATACGCAGTATTTT
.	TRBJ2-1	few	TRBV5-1	CASSRDSNNEQFF	TGCGCCAGCAGCCGAGACTCCAACAATGAGCAGTTCTTC
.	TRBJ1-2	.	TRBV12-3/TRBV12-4	CASSFNRDYGYAF	TGTGCCAGCAGTTTCAACAGGGACTATGGCTACGCCTTC
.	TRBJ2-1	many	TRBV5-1	CASSLGGGIFYNEQFF	TGCGCCAGCAGCTTGGGTGGGGGAATATTCTACAATGAGCAGTTCTTC
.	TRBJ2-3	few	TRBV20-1	CSASFLASTDTQYF	TGCAGTGCTAGTTTTCTAGCGAGCACAGATACGCAGTATTTT
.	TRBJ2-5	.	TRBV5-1	CASSVDKPETQYF	TGCGCCAGCAGCGTGGACAAGCCCGAGACCCAGTACTTC
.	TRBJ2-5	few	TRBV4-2	CASSLGGPETQYF	TGTGCCAGCAGCCTCGGAGGGCCGGAGACCCAGTACTTC
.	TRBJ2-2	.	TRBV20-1	CSASSLPVRSRTGELFF	TGCAGTGCTAGCAGTCTCCCGGTCAGGTCGCGCACCGGGGAGCTGTTTTTT
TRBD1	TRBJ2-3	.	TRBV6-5	CASGSGTGAFF	TGTGCCAGCGGTTCCGGGACAGGGGCCTTTTTT
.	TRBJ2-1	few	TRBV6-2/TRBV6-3	CASYPQGLVLENEQFF	TGTGCCAGCTACCCGCAGGGGTTAGTCTTAGAGAATGAGCAGTTCTTC
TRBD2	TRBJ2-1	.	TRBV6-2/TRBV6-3	CASSATLAGYEQFF	TGTGCCAGCAGTGCCACCCTAGCGGGATATGAGCAGTTCTTC
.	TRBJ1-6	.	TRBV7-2	CASSENLSSPLHF	TGTGCCAGCAGCGAGAACCTCAGCTCACCCCTCCACTTT
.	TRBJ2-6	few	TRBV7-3	CASSLAEAGANVLTF	TGTGCCAGCAGTCTCGCGGAGGCTGGGGCCAACGTCCTGACTTTC
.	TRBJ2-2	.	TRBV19	CASSMAGSRTGELFF	TGTGCCAGTAGTATGGCAGGGTCGCGAACCGGGGAGCTGTTTTTT
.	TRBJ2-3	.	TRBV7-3	CASSLLDRLDTQYF	TGTGCCAGCAGCTTACTTGACAGGTTGGATACGCAGTATTTT
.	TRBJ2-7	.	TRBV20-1	CSARGHRVGLSYEQYF	TGCAGTGCTAGGGGCCATAGGGTGGGGTTATCCTACGAGCAGTACTTC
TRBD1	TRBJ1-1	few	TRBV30	CAGDRGGTEAFF	TGTGCCGGGGACAGGGGAGGAACTGAAGCTTTCTTT
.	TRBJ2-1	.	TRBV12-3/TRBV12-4	CASSFLRAESLF	TGTGCCAGCAGTTTCCTCAGGGCGGAGTCGCTCTTC
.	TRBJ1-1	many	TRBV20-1	CSAKVQTGREAFF	TGCAGTGCTAAGGTCCAGACAGGTCGGGAAGCTTTCTTT
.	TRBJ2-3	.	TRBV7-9	CASSSALGPTDTQYF	TGTGCCAGCAGCTCGGCCCTGGGGCCCACAGATACGCAGTATTTT
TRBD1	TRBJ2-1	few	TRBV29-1	CSVGQGNEQFF	TGCAGCGTGGGACAGGGTAACGAGCAGTTCTTC
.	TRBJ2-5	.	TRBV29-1	CSVEDLGTQYF	TGCAGCGTTGAAGATTTGGGGACCCAGTACTTC
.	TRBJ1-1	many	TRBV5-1	CASSLGGQNTEAFF	TGCGCCAGCAGCTTGGGGGGACAGAACACTGAAGCTTTCTTT
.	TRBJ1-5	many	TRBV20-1	CSAAEISNQPQHF	TGCAGTGCCGCAGAAATTAGCAATCAGCCCCAGCATTTT